This T cell receptor beta chain was profiled in a study of T cell responses to AZD1222 COVID-19 vaccine. Overall study findings and caveats: Repertoire sampling occurred only after the peak T cell response. Per reports, nearly half of all spike-specific TCRs target regions that are unmutated in variants.

The CDR3 extends over 14 amino acids. The germline CDR1 and CDR2 sequences are SGHRS and YFSETQ. The germline V and J ends were trimmed by 4 bases and 4 bases, with 14 bases remaining between them. On this clone itself: Its antigen is unidentified.

Data came from immunoSEQ multiplex PCR; TCRdb stores just in-frame clones and leaves some out. The table shows over 50,000 clones, with 80% to 90% occurring only once. Specimen: peripheral blood, collected on day 0 of AZD1222 vaccination. This TCR derives from an adult in good health. This chain links TRBV5-1 with TRBJ2-5, with D possibly being TRBD2 (6 bases). For the CDR3, the DNA is TGCGCCAGCAGCCCCGGAGCGGGCGGAGAGACCCAGTACTTC. Translating it yields CASSPGAGGETQYF.